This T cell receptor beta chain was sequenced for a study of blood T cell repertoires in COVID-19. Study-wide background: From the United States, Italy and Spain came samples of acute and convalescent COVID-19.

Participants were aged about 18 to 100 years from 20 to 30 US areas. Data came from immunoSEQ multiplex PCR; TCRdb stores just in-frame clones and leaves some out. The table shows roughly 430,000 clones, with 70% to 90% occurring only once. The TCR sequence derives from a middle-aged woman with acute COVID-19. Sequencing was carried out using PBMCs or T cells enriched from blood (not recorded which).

The CDR3 sequence: CSHKFQETQYF. CDR3 nucleotides: TGCAGCCACAAATTCCAAGAGACCCAGTACTTC. The rearrangement joins TRBV29-1 to TRBJ2-5; D is unresolved. Per germline, CDR1 SQVTM and CDR2 ANQGSEA. The CDR3 has 11 amino acids. V was shortened by 8 bases and J by 1 base, with 8 bases between the two germline ends. Full variable domain (outside the CDR3, taken from reference TRBV29-1 and TRBJ2-5): SAVISQKPSRDICQRGTSLTIQCQVDSQVTMMFWYRQQPGQSLTLIATANQGSEATYESGFVIDKFPISRPNLTFSTLTVSNMSPEDSSIYLCSHKFQETQYFGPGTRLLVL.